Below, 9 T cell receptor beta chains from the same sample are listed, as sequenced in a study of tumor-infiltrating T cells and Merkel cell polyomavirus. In the study overall: The study examined CD8+ T cells specific for the Merkel cell polyomavirus KLL epitope.

All patients' tumors stained robustly positive for Merkel cell polyomavirus Large T antigen by immunohistochemistry. Measured with immunoSEQ multiplex PCR; TCRdb has only the in-frame clones, and not every one. The data contain around 25,000 clones, 70% to 90% of them singletons. Sequencing was carried out using lymph node tissue. The receptor set was obtained from a man aged 45-65 years with Merkel cell carcinoma.

The chain employs TRBV19 and TRBJ1-4; the match to TRBD1 covers 9 bases. The CDR3 sequence is 16 residues long. The V and J ends lost 3 bases and 7 bases, in that order; junction bases with no gene match: 9. CDR1 is LNHDA, CDR2 SQIVND, per germline (reference sequence). In DNA, the CDR3 is TGTGCCAGTAGTATGATCTTCGGGGACAGGGCTGAAAAACTGTTTTTT. This sequence encodes CASSMIFGDRAEKLFF.

The chain joins TRBV7-3 to TRBJ1-1; 11 bases are shared with TRBD1. CDR3 length equals 16 residues. V dropped 4 bases and J dropped 3; count of bases not matched to a gene: 7. CDR1 is SGHTA and CDR2 is FQGTGA in the germline V gene. CDR3 sequence (DNA): TGTGCCAGCAGCTCTACCCGGGACAGGGGGGACACTGAAGCTTTCTTT. It encodes CASSSTRDRGDTEAFF.

J is TRBJ2-5 and V is TRBV5-6; TRBD1 aligns across 11 bases. The CDR3 totals 16 residues. In germline, CDR1 is SGHDT, CDR2 YYEEEE. The trim removed 4 bases at V and 1 base at J, leaving 6 bases unmatched. In DNA form, the CDR3 reads TGTGCCAGCAGCAGGACAGGGGGCCGTCTCCAAGAGACCCAGTACTTC. Translation gives CASSRTGGRLQETQYF. Based on the CDR3 plus reference TRBV5-6 and TRBJ2-5, the full variable domain is DAGVTQSPTHLIKTRGQQVTLRCSPKSGHDTVSWYQQALGQGPQFIFQYYEEEERQRGNFPDRFSGHQFPNYSSELNVNALLLGDSALYLCASSRTGGRLQETQYFGPGTRLLVL.

This chain links TRBV19 with TRBJ1-4; D perhaps matches TRBD1 (5 bases). The V end lost 5 bases, the J end lost 7 bases, and 14 bases lay between the germline ends. From germline, CDR1 is LNHDA and CDR2 SQIVND (reference sequence). The CDR3 is made up of 14 amino acids. The chain's CDR3 is CASSGTLSAEKLFF. The CDR3 bases are TGTGCCAGTAGTGGGACTCTCTCCGCTGAAAAACTGTTTTTT.

The chain employs TRBV5-1 and TRBJ2-3; TRBD2 might be the D (6 bases). Germline assignment: CDR1 SGHRS and CDR2 YFSETQ. CDR3 length: 16 residues. V lost 4 bases, J lost 1 base, and 16 bases lay in between. The CDR3 loop reads CASSAGRVAGTDTQYF. Written as DNA, the CDR3 is TGCGCCAGCAGCGCTGGCAGGGTAGCGGGCACAGATACGCAGTATTTT.

The genes are TRBV27 and TRBJ2-2; 7 nucleotides align to TRBD2. Trimming at V came to 5 bases and at J to 2 bases, leaving 11 bases not matched to a gene. The CDR3 runs 17 residues. Germline values: CDR1 MNHEY, CDR2 SMNVEV (reference sequence). CDR3 sequence: CASSRGSGLPNTGELFF. The CDR3 nucleotides read TGTGCCAGCAGTAGGGGATCGGGACTACCAAACACCGGGGAGCTGTTTTTT.

CDR3 bases: TGTGCCGGGGTGGCCTCGGGGGAGACCCAGTACTTC. Translation: CAGVASGETQYF. J is TRBJ2-5 and V is TRBV30; possible D gene TRBD2, 5 bases. CDR1 and CDR2 (germline): GTSNPN, SVGIG (reference sequence). This CDR3 comprises 12 residues. V gave up 8 bases and J gave up 5 bases, with 15 bases separating them.

Here the CDR3 reads CASSRTSGTNTQYF. For the CDR3, the DNA is TGTGCCAGCAGTCGGACTAGCGGGACTAATACGCAGTATTTT. The chain uses TRBV27 and TRBJ2-3; TRBD2 aligns across 12 bases. CDR1 and CDR2 (germline): MNHEY, SMNVEV (reference sequence). V gave up 5 bases and J gave up 7 bases; unmatched junction bases: 4. This CDR3 comprises 14 residues.

J is TRBJ2-5 and V is TRBV7-9; tentatively, D is TRBD2 (5 bases). The DNA end lines up better with TRBJ2-7; the J call may be wrong. Looked up from germline, CDR1 is SEHNR and CDR2 is FQNEAQ (reference sequence). The CDR3 covers 15 residues. CDR3 loop: CASSHTWSREYEQYF. CDR3 in DNA: TGTGCCAGCAGCCACACGTGGTCTAGGGAGTACGAGCAGTACTTC.